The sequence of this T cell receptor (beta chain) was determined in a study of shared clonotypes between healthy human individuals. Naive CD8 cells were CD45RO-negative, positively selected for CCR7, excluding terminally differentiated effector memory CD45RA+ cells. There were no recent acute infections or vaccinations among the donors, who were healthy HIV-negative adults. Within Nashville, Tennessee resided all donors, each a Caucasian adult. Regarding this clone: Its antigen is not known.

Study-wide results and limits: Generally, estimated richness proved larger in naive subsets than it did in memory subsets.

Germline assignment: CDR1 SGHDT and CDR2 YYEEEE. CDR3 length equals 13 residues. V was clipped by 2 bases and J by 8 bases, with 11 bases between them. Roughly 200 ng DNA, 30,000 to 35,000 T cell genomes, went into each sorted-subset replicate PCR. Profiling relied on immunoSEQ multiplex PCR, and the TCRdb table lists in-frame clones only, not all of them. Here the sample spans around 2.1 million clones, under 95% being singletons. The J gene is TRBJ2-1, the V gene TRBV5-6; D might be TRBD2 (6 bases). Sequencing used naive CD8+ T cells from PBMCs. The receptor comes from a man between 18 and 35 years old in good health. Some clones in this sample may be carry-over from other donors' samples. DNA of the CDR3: TGTGCCAGCAGCTTTCTGGAGGGCGATGAGCAGTTCTTC. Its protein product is CASSFLEGDEQFF.